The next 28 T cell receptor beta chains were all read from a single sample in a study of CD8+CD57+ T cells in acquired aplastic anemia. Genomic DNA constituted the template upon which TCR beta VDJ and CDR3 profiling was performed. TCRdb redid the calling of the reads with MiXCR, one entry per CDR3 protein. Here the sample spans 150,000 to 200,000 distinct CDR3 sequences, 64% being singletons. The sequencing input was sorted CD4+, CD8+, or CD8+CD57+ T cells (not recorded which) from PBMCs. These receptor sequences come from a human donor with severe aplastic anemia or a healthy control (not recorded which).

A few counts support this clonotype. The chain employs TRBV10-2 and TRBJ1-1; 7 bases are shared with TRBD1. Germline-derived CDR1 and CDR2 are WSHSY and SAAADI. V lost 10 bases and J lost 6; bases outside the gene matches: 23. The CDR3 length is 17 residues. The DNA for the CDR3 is TGCGCCACCTCCTACCATCTCAAACCCTTAGACAGGGCTGAAGCTTTCTTT. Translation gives CATSYHLKPLDRAEAFF.

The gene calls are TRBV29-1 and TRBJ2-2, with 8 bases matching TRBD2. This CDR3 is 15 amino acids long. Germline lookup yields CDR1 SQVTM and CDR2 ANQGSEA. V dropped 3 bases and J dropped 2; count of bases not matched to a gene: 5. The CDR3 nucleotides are TGCAGCGTTGAGGTCGGGAGGGTAAACACCGGGGAGCTGTTTTTT. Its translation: CSVEVGRVNTGELFF.

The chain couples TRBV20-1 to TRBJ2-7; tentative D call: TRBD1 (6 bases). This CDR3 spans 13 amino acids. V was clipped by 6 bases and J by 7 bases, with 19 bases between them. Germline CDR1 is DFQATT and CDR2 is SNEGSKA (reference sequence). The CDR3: CSAGQGGNREQYF. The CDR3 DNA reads TGCAGTGCCGGACAAGGGGGTAATAGGGAGCAGTACTTC.

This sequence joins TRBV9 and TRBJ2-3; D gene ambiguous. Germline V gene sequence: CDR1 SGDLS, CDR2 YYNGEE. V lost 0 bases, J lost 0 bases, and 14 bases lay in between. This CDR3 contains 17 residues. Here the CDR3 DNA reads TGTGCCAGCAGCGTAGGGGAACTCGCCCCTAGCACAGATACGCAGTATTTT. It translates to CASSVGELAPSTDTQYF.

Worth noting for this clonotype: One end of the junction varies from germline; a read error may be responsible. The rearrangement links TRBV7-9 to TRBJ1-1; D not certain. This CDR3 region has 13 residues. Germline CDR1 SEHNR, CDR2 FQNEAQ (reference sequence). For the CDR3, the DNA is TGTGCTAGCAGCCTAAGAGGGTACACTGAAGCTTTCTTT. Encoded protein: CASSLRGYTEAFF.

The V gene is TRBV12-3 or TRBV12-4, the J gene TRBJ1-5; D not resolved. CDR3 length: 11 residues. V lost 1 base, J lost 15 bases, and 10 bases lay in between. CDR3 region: CASSLEATPHF. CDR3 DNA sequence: TGTGCCAGCAGTTTAGAGGCGACCCCGCATTTT.

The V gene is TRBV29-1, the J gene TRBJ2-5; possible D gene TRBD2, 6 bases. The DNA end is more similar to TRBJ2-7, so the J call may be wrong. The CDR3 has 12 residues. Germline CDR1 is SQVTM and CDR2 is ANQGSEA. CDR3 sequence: CSVVGGRYEQYF. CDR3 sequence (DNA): TGCAGCGTTGTAGGAGGGCGCTACGAGCAGTACTTC.

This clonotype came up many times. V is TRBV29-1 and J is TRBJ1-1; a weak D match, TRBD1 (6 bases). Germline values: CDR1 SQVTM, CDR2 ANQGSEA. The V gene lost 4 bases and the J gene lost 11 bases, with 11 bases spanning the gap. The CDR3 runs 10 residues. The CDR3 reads CSVVGGEAFF. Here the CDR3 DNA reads TGCAGCGTTGTAGGGGGAGAGGCTTTCTTT. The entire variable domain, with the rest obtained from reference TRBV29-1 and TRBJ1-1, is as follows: SAVISQKPSRDICQRGTSLTIQCQVDSQVTMMFWYRQQPGQSLTLIATANQGSEATYESGFVIDKFPISRPNLTFSTLTVSNMSPEDSSIYLCSVVGGEAFFGQGTRLTVV.

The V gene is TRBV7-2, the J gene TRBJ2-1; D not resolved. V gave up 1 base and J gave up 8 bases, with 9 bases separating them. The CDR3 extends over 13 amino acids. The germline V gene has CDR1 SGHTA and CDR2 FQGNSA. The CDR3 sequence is CASSLGLGYEQFF. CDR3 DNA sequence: TGTGCCAGCAGCTTAGGTCTTGGCTATGAGCAGTTCTTC.

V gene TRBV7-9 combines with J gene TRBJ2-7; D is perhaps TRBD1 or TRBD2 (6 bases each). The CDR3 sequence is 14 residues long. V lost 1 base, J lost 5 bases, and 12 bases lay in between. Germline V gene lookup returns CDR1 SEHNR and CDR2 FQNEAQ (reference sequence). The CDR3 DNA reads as TGTGCCAGCAGCTTAGGGGGGGCCACCCACGAGCAGTACTTC. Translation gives CASSLGGATHEQYF.

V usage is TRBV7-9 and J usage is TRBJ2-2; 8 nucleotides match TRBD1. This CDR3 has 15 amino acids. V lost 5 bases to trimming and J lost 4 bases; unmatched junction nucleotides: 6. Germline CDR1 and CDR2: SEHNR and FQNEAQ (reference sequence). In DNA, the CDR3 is TGTGCCAGCAGCGCCGGGACAGGTGCCACCGGGGAGCTGTTTTTT. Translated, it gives CASSAGTGATGELFF.

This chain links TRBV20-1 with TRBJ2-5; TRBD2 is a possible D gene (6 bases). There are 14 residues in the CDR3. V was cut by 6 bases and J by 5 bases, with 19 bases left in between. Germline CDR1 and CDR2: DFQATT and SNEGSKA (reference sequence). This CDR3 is CSASLLANRETQYF. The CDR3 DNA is TGCAGTGCCAGCCTCCTAGCGAACCGGGAGACCCAGTACTTC.

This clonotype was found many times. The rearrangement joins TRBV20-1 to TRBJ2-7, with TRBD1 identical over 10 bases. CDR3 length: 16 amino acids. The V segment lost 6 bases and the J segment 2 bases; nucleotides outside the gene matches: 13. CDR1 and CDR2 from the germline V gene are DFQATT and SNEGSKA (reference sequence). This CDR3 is CSAHSPGQGSTYEQYF. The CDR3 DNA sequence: TGCAGTGCGCACTCTCCGGGACAGGGGTCCACCTACGAGCAGTACTTC.

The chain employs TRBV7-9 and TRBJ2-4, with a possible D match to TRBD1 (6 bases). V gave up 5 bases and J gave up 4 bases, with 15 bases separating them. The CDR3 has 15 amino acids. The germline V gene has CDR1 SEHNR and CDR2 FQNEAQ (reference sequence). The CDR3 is CASSGWDIHKNIQYF. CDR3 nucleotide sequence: TGTGCCAGCAGCGGGTGGGACATACATAAAAACATTCAGTACTTC. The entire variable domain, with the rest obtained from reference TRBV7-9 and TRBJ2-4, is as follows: DTGVSQNPRHKITKRGQNVTFRCDPISEHNRLYWYRQTLGQGPEFLTYFQNEAQLEKSRLLSDRFSAERPKGSFSTLEIQRTEQGDSAMYLCASSGWDIHKNIQYFGAGTRLSVL.

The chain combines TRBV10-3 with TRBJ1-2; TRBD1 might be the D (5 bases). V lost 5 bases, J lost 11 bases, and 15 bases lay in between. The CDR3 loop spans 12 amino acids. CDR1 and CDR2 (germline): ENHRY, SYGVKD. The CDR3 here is CAISLGREGYTF. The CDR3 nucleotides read TGTGCCATCAGTCTTGGCAGGGAAGGTTACACCTTC.

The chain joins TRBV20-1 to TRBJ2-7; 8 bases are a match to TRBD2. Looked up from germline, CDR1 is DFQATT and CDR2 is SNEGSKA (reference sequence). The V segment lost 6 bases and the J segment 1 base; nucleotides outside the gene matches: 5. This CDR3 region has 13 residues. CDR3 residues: CSAVTSGSYEQYF. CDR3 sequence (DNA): TGCAGTGCCGTAACTAGCGGTTCCTACGAGCAGTACTTC.

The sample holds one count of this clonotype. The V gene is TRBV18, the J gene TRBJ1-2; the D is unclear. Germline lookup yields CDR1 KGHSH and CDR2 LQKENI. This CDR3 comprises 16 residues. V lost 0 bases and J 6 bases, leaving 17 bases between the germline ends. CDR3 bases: TGTGCCAGCTCACCACCGGCGGCCGCCCAACTTAATGGCTACACCTTC. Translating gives CASSPPAAAQLNGYTF.

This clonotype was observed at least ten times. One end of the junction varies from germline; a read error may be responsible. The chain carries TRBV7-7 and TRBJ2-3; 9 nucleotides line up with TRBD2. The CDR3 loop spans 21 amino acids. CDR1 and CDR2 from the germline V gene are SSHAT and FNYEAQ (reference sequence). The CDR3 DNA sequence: TGTGCTAGCAGCTTAGGCCCTCATCTAGCGGGGCCTCTTCCGAGCACAGATACGCAGTATTTT. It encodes CASSLGPHLAGPLPSTDTQYF.

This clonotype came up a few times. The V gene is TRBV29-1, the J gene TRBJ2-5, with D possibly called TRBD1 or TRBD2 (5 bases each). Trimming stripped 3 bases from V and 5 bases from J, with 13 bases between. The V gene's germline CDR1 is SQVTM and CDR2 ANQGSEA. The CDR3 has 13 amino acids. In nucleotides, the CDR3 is TGCAGCGTTGACGGCGTAGAGGGGGAGACCCAGTACTTC. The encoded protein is CSVDGVEGETQYF.

CDR3 in amino acids: CAISEPGSSADTQYF. The DNA for the CDR3 is TGTGCCATCAGTGAGCCGGGATCTAGTGCAGATACGCAGTATTTT. The chain couples TRBV10-3 to TRBJ2-3; TRBD2 might be the D (5 bases). In germline, CDR1 is ENHRY, CDR2 SYGVKD. V was trimmed by 2 bases and J by 4 bases, leaving 13 bases between them. The CDR3 runs 15 residues.

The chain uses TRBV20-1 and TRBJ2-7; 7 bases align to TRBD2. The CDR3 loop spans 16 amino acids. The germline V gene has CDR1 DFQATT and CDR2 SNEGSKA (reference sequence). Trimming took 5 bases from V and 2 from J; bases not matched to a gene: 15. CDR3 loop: CSARTGQSGDPYEQYF. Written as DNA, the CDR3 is TGCAGTGCTCGAACCGGGCAAAGCGGGGATCCCTACGAGCAGTACTTC.

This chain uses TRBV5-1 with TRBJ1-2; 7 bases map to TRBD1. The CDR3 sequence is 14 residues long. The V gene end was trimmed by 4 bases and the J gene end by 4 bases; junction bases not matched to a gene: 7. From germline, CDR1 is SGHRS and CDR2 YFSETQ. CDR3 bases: TGCGCCAGCAGCGTTCTAGACAGGGCCTATGGCTACACCTTC. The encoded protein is CASSVLDRAYGYTF.

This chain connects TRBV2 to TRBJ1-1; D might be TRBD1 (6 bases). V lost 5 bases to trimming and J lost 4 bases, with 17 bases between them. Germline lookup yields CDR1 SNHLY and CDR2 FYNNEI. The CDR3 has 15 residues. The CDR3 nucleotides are TGTGCCAGCAGTCCCCGGACAGTAAGGGGCACTGAAGCTTTCTTT. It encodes CASSPRTVRGTEAFF. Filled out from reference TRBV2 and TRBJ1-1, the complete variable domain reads EPEVTQTPSHQVTQMGQEVILRCVPISNHLYFYWYRQILGQKVEFLVSFYNNEISEKSEIFDDQFSVERPDGSNFTLKIRSTKLEDSAMYFCASSPRTVRGTEAFFGQGTRLTVV.

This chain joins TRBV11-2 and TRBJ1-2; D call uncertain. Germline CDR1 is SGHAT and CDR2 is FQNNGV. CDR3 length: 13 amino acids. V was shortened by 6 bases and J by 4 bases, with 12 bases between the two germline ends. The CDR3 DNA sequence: TGTGCCAGCAGTTACGATAGAACCTATGGCTACACCTTC. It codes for CASSYDRTYGYTF.

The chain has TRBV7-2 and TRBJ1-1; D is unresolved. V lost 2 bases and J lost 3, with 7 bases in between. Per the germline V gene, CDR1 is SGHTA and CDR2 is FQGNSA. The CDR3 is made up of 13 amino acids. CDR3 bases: TGTGCCAGCAGCTTAAAGAGGGACACTGAAGCTTTCTTT. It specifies CASSLKRDTEAFF. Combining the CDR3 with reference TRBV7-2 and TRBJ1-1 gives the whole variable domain GAGVSQSPSNKVTEKGKDVELRCDPISGHTALYWYRQSLGQGLEFLIYFQGNSAPDKSGLPSDRFSAERTGGSVSTLTIQRTQQEDSAVYLCASSLKRDTEAFFGQGTRLTVV.

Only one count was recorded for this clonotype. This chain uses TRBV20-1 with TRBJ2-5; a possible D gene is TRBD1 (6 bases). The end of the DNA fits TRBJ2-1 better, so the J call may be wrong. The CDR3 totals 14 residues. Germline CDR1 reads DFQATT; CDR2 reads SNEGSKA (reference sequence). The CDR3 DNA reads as TGCAGTGCTGCCCGTTGGAAAGGGGGAGATGAGCAGTTCTTC. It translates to CSAARWKGGDEQFF.

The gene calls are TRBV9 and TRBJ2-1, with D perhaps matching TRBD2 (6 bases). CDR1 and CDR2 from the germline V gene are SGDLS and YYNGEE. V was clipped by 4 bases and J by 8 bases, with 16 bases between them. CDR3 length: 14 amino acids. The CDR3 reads CASSPGGTGDEQFF. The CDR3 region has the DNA TGTGCCAGCAGCCCGGGCGGGACGGGGGATGAGCAGTTCTTC.

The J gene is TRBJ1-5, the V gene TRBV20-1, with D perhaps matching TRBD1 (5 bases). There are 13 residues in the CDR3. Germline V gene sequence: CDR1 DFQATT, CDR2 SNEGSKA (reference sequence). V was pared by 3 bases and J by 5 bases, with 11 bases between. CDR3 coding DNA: TGCAGTGCTAGCGGGCAGGGCGATCAGCCCCAGCATTTT. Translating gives CSASGQGDQPQHF.